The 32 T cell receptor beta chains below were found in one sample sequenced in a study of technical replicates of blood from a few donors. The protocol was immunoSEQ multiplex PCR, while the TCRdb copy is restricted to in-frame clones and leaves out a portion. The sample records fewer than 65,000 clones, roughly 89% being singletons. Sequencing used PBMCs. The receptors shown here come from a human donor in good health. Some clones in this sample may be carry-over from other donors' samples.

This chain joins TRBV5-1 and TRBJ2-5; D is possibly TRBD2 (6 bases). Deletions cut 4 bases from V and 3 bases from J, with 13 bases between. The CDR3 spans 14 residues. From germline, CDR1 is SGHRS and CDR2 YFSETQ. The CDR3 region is CASSVTSPEETQYF. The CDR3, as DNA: TGCGCCAGCAGCGTAACTAGCCCCGAAGAGACCCAGTACTTC. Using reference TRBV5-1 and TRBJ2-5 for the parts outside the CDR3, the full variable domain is KAGVTQTPRYLIKTRGQQVTLSCSPISGHRSVSWYQQTPGQGLQFLFEYFSETQRNKGNFPGRFSGRQFSNSRSEMNVSTLELGDSALYLCASSVTSPEETQYFGPGTRLLVL.

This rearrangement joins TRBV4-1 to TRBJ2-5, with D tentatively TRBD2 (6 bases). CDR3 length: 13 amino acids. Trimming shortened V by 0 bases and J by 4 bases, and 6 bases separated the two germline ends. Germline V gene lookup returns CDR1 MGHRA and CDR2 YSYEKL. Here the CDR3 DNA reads TGCGCCAGCAGCCAAGACGGGGGAGAGACCCAGTACTTC. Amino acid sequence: CASSQDGGETQYF.

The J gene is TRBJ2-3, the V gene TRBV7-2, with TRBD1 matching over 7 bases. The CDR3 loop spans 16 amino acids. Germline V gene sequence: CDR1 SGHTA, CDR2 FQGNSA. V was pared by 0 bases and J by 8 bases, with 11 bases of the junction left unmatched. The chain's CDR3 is CASSLAGTGVLLTQYF. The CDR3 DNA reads TGTGCCAGCAGCTTAGCGGGTACAGGGGTTCTCCTTACGCAGTATTTT.

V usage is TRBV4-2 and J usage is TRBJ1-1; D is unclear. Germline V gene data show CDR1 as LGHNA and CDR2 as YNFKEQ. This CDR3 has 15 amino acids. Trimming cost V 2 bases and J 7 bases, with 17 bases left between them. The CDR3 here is CASSQLRSERGEAFF. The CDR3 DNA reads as TGTGCCAGCAGCCAACTCCGGTCCGAACGGGGTGAAGCTTTCTTT.

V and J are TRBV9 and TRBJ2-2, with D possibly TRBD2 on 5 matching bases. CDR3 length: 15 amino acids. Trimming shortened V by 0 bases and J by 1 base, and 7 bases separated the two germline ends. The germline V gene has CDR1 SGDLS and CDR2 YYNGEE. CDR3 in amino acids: CASSVVAQNTGELFF. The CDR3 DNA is TGTGCCAGCAGCGTAGTAGCGCAGAACACCGGGGAGCTGTTTTTT.

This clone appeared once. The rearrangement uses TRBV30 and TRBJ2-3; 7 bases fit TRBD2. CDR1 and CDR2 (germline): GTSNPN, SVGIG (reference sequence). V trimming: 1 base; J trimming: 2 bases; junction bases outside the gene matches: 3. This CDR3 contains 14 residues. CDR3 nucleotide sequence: TGTGCCTGGAGTGGCGGGGGAATCACAGATACGCAGTATTTT. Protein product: CAWSGGGITDTQYF.

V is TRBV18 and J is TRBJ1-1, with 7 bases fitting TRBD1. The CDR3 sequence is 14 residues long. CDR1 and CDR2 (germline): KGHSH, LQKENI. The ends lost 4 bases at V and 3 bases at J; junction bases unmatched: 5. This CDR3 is CASSQGQDYTEAFF. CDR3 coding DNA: TGTGCCAGCTCACAAGGACAGGACTACACTGAAGCTTTCTTT.

The CDR3 sequence is CASSEGLGNYEQYF. CDR3 bases: TGTGCCAGCAGCGAGGGACTGGGAAACTACGAGCAGTACTTC. The chain links TRBV5-4 to TRBJ2-7; the D gene is possibly TRBD2 (6 bases). The germline CDR1 and CDR2 sequences are SGHNT and YYREEE (reference sequence). This CDR3 has 14 residues. V was clipped by 4 bases and J by 3 bases, with 14 bases between them.

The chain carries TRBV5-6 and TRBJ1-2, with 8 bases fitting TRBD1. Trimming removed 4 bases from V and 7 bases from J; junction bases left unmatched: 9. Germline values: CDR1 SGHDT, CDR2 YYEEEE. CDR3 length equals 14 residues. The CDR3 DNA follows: TGTGCCAGCAGCACTACGACAGGGGAGGGTGGCTACACCTTC. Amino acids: CASSTTTGEGGYTF.

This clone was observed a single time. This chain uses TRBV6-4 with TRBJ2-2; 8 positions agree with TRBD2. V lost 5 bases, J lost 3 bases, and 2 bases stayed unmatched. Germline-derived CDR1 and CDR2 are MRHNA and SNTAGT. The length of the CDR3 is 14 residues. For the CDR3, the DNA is TGTGCCAGCAGTCCGGGACTAGACACCGGGGAGCTGTTTTTT. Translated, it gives CASSPGLDTGELFF.

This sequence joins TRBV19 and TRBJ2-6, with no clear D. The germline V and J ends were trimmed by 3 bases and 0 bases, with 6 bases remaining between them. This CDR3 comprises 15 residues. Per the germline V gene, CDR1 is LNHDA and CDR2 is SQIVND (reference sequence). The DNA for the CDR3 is TGTGCCAGTAGTATGCGGATCTCTGGGGCCAACGTCCTGACTTTC. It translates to CASSMRISGANVLTF.

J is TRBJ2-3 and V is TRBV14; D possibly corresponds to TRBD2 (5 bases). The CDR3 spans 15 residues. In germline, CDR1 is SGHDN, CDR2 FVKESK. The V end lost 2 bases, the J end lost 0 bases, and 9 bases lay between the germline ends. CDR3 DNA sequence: TGTGCCAGCAGCCAACGCGGGCCCAGCACAGATACGCAGTATTTT. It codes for CASSQRGPSTDTQYF.

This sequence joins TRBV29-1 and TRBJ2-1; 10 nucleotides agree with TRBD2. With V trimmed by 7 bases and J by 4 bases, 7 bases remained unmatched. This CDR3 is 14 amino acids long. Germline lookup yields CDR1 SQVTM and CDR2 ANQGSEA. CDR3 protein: CSADSGGLYNEQFF. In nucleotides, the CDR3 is TGCAGCGCTGATAGCGGGGGGCTTTACAATGAGCAGTTCTTC.

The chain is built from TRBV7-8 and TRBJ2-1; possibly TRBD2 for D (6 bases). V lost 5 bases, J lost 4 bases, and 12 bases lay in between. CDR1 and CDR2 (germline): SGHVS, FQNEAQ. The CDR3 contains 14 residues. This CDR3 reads CASSPGLQYNEQFF. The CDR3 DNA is TGTGCCAGCAGCCCGGGACTGCAATACAATGAGCAGTTCTTC.

CDR3 in DNA: TGTGCCAGCAGCTTGTTCCGGGGGGAACCCACAGATACGCAGTATTTT. Translation: CASSLFRGEPTDTQYF. V and J are TRBV5-6 and TRBJ2-3; 7 bases are a match to TRBD2. The CDR3 totals 16 residues. Germline V gene data show CDR1 as SGHDT and CDR2 as YYEEEE. V lost 1 base and J lost 2; bases outside the gene matches: 7. Together with reference TRBV5-6 and TRBJ2-3, the CDR3 gives the full variable domain: DAGVTQSPTHLIKTRGQQVTLRCSPKSGHDTVSWYQQALGQGPQFIFQYYEEEERQRGNFPDRFSGHQFPNYSSELNVNALLLGDSALYLCASSLFRGEPTDTQYFGPGTRLTVL.

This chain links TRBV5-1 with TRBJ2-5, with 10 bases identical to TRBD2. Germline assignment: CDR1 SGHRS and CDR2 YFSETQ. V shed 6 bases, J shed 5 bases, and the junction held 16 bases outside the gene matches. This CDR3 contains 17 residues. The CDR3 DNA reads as TGCGCCAGCAACCCGGGGGCTAGCGGGAGTTCGGGTGAGACCCAGTACTTC. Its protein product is CASNPGASGSSGETQYF.

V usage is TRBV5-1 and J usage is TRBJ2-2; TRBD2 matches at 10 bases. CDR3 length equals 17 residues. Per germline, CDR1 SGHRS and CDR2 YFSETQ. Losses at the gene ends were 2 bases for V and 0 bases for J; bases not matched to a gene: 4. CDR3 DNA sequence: TGCGCCAGCAGCTTCCCTAGCGGGGGCGCGAACACCGGGGAGCTGTTTTTT. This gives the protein CASSFPSGGANTGELFF.

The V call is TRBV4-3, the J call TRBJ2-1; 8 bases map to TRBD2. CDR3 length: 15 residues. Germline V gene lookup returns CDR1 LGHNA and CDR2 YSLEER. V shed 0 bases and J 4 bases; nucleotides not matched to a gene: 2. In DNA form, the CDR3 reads TGCGCCAGCAGCCAAGATACGGGGGGGTACAATGAGCAGTTCTTC. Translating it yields CASSQDTGGYNEQFF.

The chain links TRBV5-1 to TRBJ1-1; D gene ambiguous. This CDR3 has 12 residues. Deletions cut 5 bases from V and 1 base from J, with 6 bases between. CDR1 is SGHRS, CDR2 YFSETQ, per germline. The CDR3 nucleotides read TGCGCCAGCAGTCCAGGGAACACTGAAGCTTTCTTT. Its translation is CASSPGNTEAFF.

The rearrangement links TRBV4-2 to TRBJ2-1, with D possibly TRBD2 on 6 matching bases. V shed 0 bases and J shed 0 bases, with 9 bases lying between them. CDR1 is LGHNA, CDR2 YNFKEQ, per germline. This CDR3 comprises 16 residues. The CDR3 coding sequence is TGTGCCAGCAGCCAAGACCTGGGGGGCTCCTACAATGAGCAGTTCTTC. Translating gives CASSQDLGGSYNEQFF.

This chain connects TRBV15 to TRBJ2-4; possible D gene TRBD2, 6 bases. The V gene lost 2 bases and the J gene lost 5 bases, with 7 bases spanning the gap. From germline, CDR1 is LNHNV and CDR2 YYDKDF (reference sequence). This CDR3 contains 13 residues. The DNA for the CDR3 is TGTGCCACCAGCAGATGGAGGGAAAACATTCAGTACTTC. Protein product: CATSRWRENIQYF.

CDR3 nucleotides: TGTGCCAGCAGTTCCTTCGGGACAGGGCCTACATACTACACCTTC. It specifies CASSSFGTGPTYYTF. This chain links TRBV27 with TRBJ1-2; 9 bases fit TRBD1. The V segment lost 4 bases and the J segment 10 bases; nucleotides outside the gene matches: 13. The CDR3 consists of 15 residues. Per germline, CDR1 MNHEY and CDR2 SMNVEV (reference sequence).

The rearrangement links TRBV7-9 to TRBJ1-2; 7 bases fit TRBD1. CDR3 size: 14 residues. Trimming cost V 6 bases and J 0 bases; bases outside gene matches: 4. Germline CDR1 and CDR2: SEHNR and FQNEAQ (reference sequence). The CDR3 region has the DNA TGTGCCAGCAGTACAGGGGTCGCTAACTATGGCTACACCTTC. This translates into CASSTGVANYGYTF. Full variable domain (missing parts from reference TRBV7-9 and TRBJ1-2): DTGVSQNPRHKITKRGQNVTFRCDPISEHNRLYWYRQTLGQGPEFLTYFQNEAQLEKSRLLSDRFSAERPKGSFSTLEIQRTEQGDSAMYLCASSTGVANYGYTFGSGTRLTVV.

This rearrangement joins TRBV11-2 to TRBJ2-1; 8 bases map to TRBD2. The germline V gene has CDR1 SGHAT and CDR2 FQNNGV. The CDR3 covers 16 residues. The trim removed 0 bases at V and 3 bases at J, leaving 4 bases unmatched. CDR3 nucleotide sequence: TGTGCCAGCAGCTTAGAATGGACTAGCAACTACAATGAGCAGTTCTTC. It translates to CASSLEWTSNYNEQFF.

This CDR3 is CASSLATGYNSPLHF. Written as DNA, the CDR3 is TGTGCCAGCAGCTTGGCGACAGGGTATAATTCACCCCTCCACTTT. The rearrangement links TRBV5-5 to TRBJ1-6; the match to TRBD1 covers 7 bases. The trim removed 0 bases at V and 4 bases at J, leaving 1 base unmatched. Germline lookup yields CDR1 SGHKS and CDR2 YYEKEE (reference sequence). The CDR3 contains 15 residues.

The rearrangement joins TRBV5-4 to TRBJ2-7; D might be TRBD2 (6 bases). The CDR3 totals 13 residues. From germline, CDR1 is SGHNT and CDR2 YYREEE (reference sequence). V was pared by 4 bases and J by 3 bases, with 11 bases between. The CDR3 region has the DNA TGTGCCAGCAGCGCGGGACGGAACTACGAGCAGTACTTC. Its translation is CASSAGRNYEQYF.

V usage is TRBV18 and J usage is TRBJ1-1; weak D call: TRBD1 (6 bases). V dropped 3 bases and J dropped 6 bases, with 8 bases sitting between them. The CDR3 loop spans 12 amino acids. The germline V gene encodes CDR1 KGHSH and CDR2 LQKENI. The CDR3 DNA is TGTGCCAGCTCACCGACAGGACCTGAAGCTTTCTTT. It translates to CASSPTGPEAFF. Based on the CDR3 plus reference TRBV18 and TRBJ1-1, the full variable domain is NAGVMQNPRHLVRRRGQEARLRCSPMKGHSHVYWYRQLPEEGLKFMVYLQKENIIDESGMPKERFSAEFPKEGPSILRIQQVVRGDSAAYFCASSPTGPEAFFGQGTRLTVV.

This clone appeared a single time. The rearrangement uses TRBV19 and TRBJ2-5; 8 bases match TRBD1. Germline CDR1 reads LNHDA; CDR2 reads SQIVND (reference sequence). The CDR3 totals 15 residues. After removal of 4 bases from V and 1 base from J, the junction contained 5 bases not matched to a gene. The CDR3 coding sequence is TGTGCCAGTAGTAACACAGGGGGTGGCCAAGAGACCCAGTACTTC. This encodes CASSNTGGGQETQYF.

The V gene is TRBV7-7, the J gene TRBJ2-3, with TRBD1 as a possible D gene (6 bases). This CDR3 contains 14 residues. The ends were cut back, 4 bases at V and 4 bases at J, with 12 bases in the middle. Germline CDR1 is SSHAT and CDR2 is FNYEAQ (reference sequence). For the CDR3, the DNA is TGTGCCAGCAGCTCCCAGGGGTCCCCAGATACGCAGTATTTT. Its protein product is CASSSQGSPDTQYF. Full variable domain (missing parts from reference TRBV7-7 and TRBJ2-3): GAGVSQSPRYKVTKRGQDVTLRCDPISSHATLYWYQQALGQGPEFLTYFNYEAQPDKSGLPSDRFSAERPEGSISTLTIQRTEQRDSAMYRCASSSQGSPDTQYFGPGTRLTVL.

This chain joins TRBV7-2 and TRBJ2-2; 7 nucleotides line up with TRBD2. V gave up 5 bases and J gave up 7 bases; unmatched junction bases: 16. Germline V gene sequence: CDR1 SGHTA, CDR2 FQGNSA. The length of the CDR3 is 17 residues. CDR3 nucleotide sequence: TGTGCCAGCAGCCCTAGCGGCGGGGCGACAAAACGCGGGGAGCTGTTTTTT. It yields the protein CASSPSGGATKRGELFF.

The CDR3 nucleotides read TGTGCCAGCAGCCAAGCACAGGGGGCGCGGAAAGATACGCAGTATTTT. This gives the protein CASSQAQGARKDTQYF. This chain connects TRBV14 to TRBJ2-3, with 9 bases identical to TRBD1. Germline CDR1 and CDR2: SGHDN and FVKESK. V gave up 1 base and J gave up 5 bases; unmatched junction bases: 7. The CDR3 is 16 amino acids.

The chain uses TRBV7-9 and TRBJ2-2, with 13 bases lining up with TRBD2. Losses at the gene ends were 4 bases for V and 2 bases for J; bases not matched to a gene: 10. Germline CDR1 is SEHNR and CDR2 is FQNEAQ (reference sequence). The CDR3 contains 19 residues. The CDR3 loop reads CASSSRLAGGITNTGELFF. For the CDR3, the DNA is TGTGCCAGCAGCTCACGACTAGCGGGGGGCATTACAAACACCGGGGAGCTGTTTTTT.